The rows below give T cell receptor beta chains drawn from one sample of a study of blood T cell repertoires in COVID-19. Clones were sequenced by immunoSEQ multiplex PCR, and TCRdb holds only the in-frame ones, with some missing. There are a few hundred thousand clones in the sample; under 90% occur only once, and 1.5% to 2% lies in the top ten. The sequenced sample was PBMCs or T cells enriched from blood (not recorded which). The receptors derive from a woman in her 30s who had recovered from COVID-19. Each CDR3 is given with its conserved first and last residue. Each record gives: D gene, J gene, clone size, V gene, CDR3 protein, CDR3 DNA. The D gene is left open where the match is weak. Part of the rows lack a size; the others show once, few, many or a class for expanded clones.

d_call: NA; j_call: TRBJ1-2; clone_size: NA; v_call: TRBV29-1; cdr3_aa: CSALPLYNYGYTF; cdr3_nt: TGCAGCGCGCTTCCACTATATAACTATGGCTACACCTTC
d_call: NA; j_call: TRBJ2-1; clone_size: NA; v_call: TRBV10-3; cdr3_aa: CAISETLTPPKEGDNEQFF; cdr3_nt: TGTGCCATCAGTGAGACCTTGACGCCACCAAAGGAAGGGGACAATGAGCAGTTCTTC
d_call: NA; j_call: TRBJ1-5; clone_size: NA; v_call: TRBV30; cdr3_aa: CAWSETLSQPQHF; cdr3_nt: TGTGCCTGGAGTGAAACCCTCAGTCAGCCCCAGCATTTT
d_call: TRBD2; j_call: TRBJ2-1; clone_size: NA; v_call: TRBV5-1; cdr3_aa: CASSLGLAGVTHNEQFF; cdr3_nt: TGCGCCAGCAGCTTGGGGTTAGCGGGGGTGACACACAATGAGCAGTTCTTC
d_call: TRBD2; j_call: TRBJ2-5; clone_size: NA; v_call: TRBV7-8; cdr3_aa: CASSLGGGAGETQYF; cdr3_nt: TGTGCCAGCAGCTTAGGCGGGGGGGCCGGGGAGACCCAGTACTTC
d_call: TRBD2; j_call: TRBJ2-3; clone_size: once; v_call: TRBV6-5; cdr3_aa: CASSYRTRGTDTQYF; cdr3_nt: TGTGCCAGCAGTTACCGGACTAGGGGCACAGATACGCAGTATTTT
d_call: TRBD1; j_call: TRBJ1-2; clone_size: NA; v_call: TRBV2; cdr3_aa: CASSITDRGQAPLYGYTF; cdr3_nt: TGTGCCAGCAGTATAACCGACAGGGGCCAGGCCCCTCTCTATGGCTACACCTTC
d_call: NA; j_call: TRBJ1-3; clone_size: NA; v_call: TRBV7-2; cdr3_aa: CASSLAGGAITGNTIYF; cdr3_nt: TGTGCCAGCAGCTTAGCAGGGGGGGCGATTACTGGAAACACCATATATTTT
d_call: TRBD1; j_call: TRBJ1-6; clone_size: NA; v_call: TRBV3-1/TRBV3-2; cdr3_aa: CASSPRTGVASPLHF; cdr3_nt: TGTGCCAGCAGCCCTCGGACAGGGGTCGCTTCACCCCTCCACTTT
d_call: NA; j_call: TRBJ2-1; clone_size: NA; v_call: TRBV28; cdr3_aa: CASSLGQHNEQFF; cdr3_nt: TGTGCCAGCAGTTTGGGGCAGCACAATGAGCAGTTCTTC
d_call: NA; j_call: TRBJ2-2; clone_size: NA; v_call: TRBV3-1/TRBV3-2; cdr3_aa: CASSQDSSPNTGELFF; cdr3_nt: TGTGCCAGCAGCCAAGATTCTAGCCCTAACACCGGGGAGCTGTTTTTT
d_call: TRBD1; j_call: TRBJ2-7; clone_size: NA; v_call: TRBV28; cdr3_aa: CASISQGSVLGEQYF; cdr3_nt: TGTGCCAGCATTTCACAGGGGAGTGTTTTGGGCGAGCAGTACTTC
d_call: TRBD1; j_call: TRBJ1-1; clone_size: NA; v_call: TRBV18; cdr3_aa: CASSLTGGTEAFF; cdr3_nt: TGTGCCAGCTCACTGACAGGGGGCACTGAAGCTTTCTTT
d_call: NA; j_call: TRBJ1-5; clone_size: NA; v_call: TRBV5-1; cdr3_aa: CASSLRGGSGQPQHF; cdr3_nt: TGCGCCAGCAGCTTACGAGGAGGTTCGGGCCAGCCCCAGCATTTT
d_call: NA; j_call: TRBJ1-1; clone_size: NA; v_call: TRBV14; cdr3_aa: CASSPLPRNTEAFF; cdr3_nt: TGTGCCAGCAGCCCGCTTCCGCGTAACACTGAAGCTTTCTTT
d_call: NA; j_call: TRBJ2-2; clone_size: NA; v_call: TRBV6-2/TRBV6-3; cdr3_aa: CASSSLGGVAGELFF; cdr3_nt: TGTGCCAGCAGTTCCCTGGGGGGAGTGGCCGGGGAGCTGTTTTTT
d_call: TRBD1; j_call: TRBJ1-5; clone_size: few; v_call: TRBV10-3; cdr3_aa: CAIRDRVDQPQHF; cdr3_nt: TGTGCCATCAGAGACAGGGTAGATCAGCCCCAGCATTTT
d_call: NA; j_call: TRBJ2-3; clone_size: NA; v_call: TRBV4-1; cdr3_aa: CASSQAGTYSADTQYF; cdr3_nt: TGCGCCAGCAGCCAAGCCGGGACTTACAGCGCAGATACGCAGTATTTT
d_call: NA; j_call: TRBJ2-3; clone_size: NA; v_call: TRBV7-2; cdr3_aa: CASSPSLSGFVIQYF; cdr3_nt: TGTGCCAGCAGCCCGTCTTTGTCAGGGTTCGTTATACAGTATTTT
d_call: TRBD1; j_call: TRBJ2-1; clone_size: NA; v_call: TRBV10-1; cdr3_aa: CASSDQGPGQVDEQFF; cdr3_nt: TGCGCCAGCAGTGACCAAGGACCGGGACAGGTCGATGAGCAGTTCTTC
d_call: TRBD2; j_call: TRBJ2-7; clone_size: NA; v_call: TRBV7-9; cdr3_aa: CASSSYGLGYYEQYF; cdr3_nt: TGTGCCAGCAGCTCCTATGGACTAGGTTACTACGAGCAGTACTTC
d_call: TRBD2; j_call: TRBJ2-1; clone_size: NA; v_call: TRBV5-4; cdr3_aa: CASSLALANNEQFF; cdr3_nt: TGTGCCAGCAGCTTGGCACTAGCGAACAATGAGCAGTTCTTC
d_call: TRBD1; j_call: TRBJ2-7; clone_size: few; v_call: TRBV3-1/TRBV3-2; cdr3_aa: CASSHGSQGPVAYEQYF; cdr3_nt: TGTGCCAGCAGCCATGGCTCACAGGGGCCCGTCGCCTACGAGCAGTACTTC
d_call: NA; j_call: TRBJ2-3; clone_size: NA; v_call: TRBV9; cdr3_aa: CASSVAGLRTDTQYF; cdr3_nt: TGTGCCAGCAGCGTAGCGGGACTTCGCACAGATACGCAGTATTTT
d_call: NA; j_call: TRBJ1-1; clone_size: NA; v_call: TRBV9; cdr3_aa: CASTGDTEMNTEAFF; cdr3_nt: TGTGCCAGCACTGGGGACACCGAAATGAACACTGAAGCTTTCTTT
d_call: NA; j_call: TRBJ2-3; clone_size: NA; v_call: TRBV2; cdr3_aa: CARRFGSNPDTQYF; cdr3_nt: TGTGCCAGGAGGTTTGGCTCGAACCCAGATACGCAGTATTTT
d_call: NA; j_call: TRBJ1-1; clone_size: NA; v_call: TRBV12-3/TRBV12-4; cdr3_aa: CASSNRMNTEAFF; cdr3_nt: TGTGCCAGCAGCAACAGGATGAACACTGAAGCTTTCTTT